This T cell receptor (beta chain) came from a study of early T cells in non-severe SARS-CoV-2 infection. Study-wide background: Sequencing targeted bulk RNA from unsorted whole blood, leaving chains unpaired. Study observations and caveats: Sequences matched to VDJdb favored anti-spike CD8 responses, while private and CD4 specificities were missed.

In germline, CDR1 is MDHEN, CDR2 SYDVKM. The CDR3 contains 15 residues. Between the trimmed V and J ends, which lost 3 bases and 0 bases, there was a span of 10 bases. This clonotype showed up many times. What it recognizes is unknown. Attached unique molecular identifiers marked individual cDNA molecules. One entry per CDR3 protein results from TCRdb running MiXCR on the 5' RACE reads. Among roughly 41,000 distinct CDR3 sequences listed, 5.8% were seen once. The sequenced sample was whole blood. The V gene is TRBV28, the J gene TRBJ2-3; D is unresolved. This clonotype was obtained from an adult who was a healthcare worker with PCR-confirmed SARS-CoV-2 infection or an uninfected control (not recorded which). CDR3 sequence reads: CASSFGPSSTDTQYF. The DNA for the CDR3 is TGTGCCAGCAGTTTTGGGCCATCTAGCACAGATACGCAGTATTTT.